Listed below are T cell receptor beta chains from one sample, sequenced in a study of blood T cells in healthy people across ages. TCRdb ran MiXCR on the 5' RACE reads and lists one entry per CDR3 protein. This table holds more than 800,000 distinct CDR3 sequences, 40% to 50% found once. Sample: blood. Source of these receptors: an older woman in good health. Each CDR3 is given with its conserved first and last residue. Each record gives: CDR3 protein, CDR3 DNA, V gene, D gene, J gene, clone size. A D gene is named only where the DNA matches it firmly. Part of the rows lack a size; the others show once, few, many or a class for expanded clones.

CASSLSQGRGYTF TGTGCCAGCAGTTTATCCCAGGGACGCGGCTACACCTTC TRBV12-3/TRBV12-4 NA TRBJ1-2 NA
CASSPPRTGAYEQYF TGTGCCAGCAGCCCCCCTCGGACAGGCGCCTACGAGCAGTACTTC TRBV7-2 TRBD1 TRBJ2-7 few
CAAARTSGTDTQYF TGTGCCGCCGCTCGGACTAGCGGGACAGATACGCAGTATTTT TRBV6-5 TRBD2 TRBJ2-3 NA
CASSQGASGGARYGYTF TGTGCCAGCAGCCAAGGGGCCTCGGGGGGCGCCCGGTATGGCTACACCTTC TRBV4-2 NA TRBJ1-2 NA
CASSYTGTGKSGNEQFF TGTGCCAGCAGCTACACCGGGACAGGGAAGAGCGGCAATGAGCAGTTCTTC TRBV9 TRBD1 TRBJ2-1 few
CASAGRNTQYF TGTGCCAGCGCTGGGAGGAATACGCAGTATTTT TRBV25-1 NA TRBJ2-3 NA
CASSKVSRQGTSYNEQFF TGTGCCAGCAGCAAAGTCTCACGGCAGGGGACATCCTACAATGAGCAGTTCTTC TRBV21-1 NA TRBJ2-1 NA
CASSASASSYNEQFF TGTGCCAGCAGTGCTAGCGCCAGCTCCTACAATGAGCAGTTCTTC TRBV12-3/TRBV12-4 NA TRBJ2-1 once
CASSPGTSGISDVYERYF TGTGCCAGCAGCCCTGGGACTAGCGGGATATCGGATGTGTACGAGCGGTACTTC TRBV7-2 TRBD2 TRBJ2-5 NA
CASKGYADTQYF TGTGCCAGCAAGGGTTATGCAGATACGCAGTATTTT TRBV6-5 NA TRBJ2-3 NA
CASSLSRRTSGSGEQYF TGTGCCAGCAGTTTATCGCGTCGGACTAGCGGGAGCGGCGAGCAGTACTTC TRBV27 TRBD2 TRBJ2-7 NA
CAGTPSGSKNEQFF TGTGCCGGCACCCCTAGCGGGAGTAAGAATGAGCAGTTCTTC TRBV2 TRBD2 TRBJ2-1 NA
CASKGTQSTLSSYEQYF TGTGCCAGCAAGGGGACTCAATCTACCTTAAGCTCCTACGAGCAGTACTTC TRBV2 NA TRBJ2-7 NA
CSVEQVYEQYF TGCAGCGTTGAACAGGTCTACGAGCAGTACTTC TRBV29-1 NA TRBJ2-7 NA
CRARDATSPYNEQFF TGCAGAGCTAGAGATGCGACTTCTCCCTACAATGAGCAGTTCTTC TRBV20-1 NA TRBJ2-1 once
CASSQDLGPPGEQFF TGTGCCAGCAGCCAAGATTTGGGACCGCCCGGTGAGCAGTTCTTC TRBV3-1 NA TRBJ2-1 few
CASSPQAGETGELFF TGTGCCAGCAGCCCCCAAGCGGGAGAAACCGGGGAGCTGTTTTTT TRBV5-6 TRBD2 TRBJ2-2 NA
CSVDVAEGEETQYF TGCAGCGTTGACGTAGCGGAGGGGGAAGAGACCCAGTACTTC TRBV29-1 NA TRBJ2-5 few
CASSFPEQFF TGTGCCAGCAGTTTTCCAGAGCAGTTCTTC TRBV27 NA TRBJ2-1 NA
CASSIGGNQETQYF TGTGCCAGTAGTATAGGTGGGAATCAAGAGACCCAGTACTTC TRBV19 NA TRBJ2-5 few
CASRAQGERETQYF TGTGCCAGCAGAGCCCAGGGGGAGAGAGAGACCCAGTACTTC TRBV11-2 TRBD1 TRBJ2-5 NA
CSARDTVSGRNEQYF TGCAGTGCTAGAGATACCGTTAGCGGGAGGAACGAGCAGTACTTC TRBV20-1 TRBD2 TRBJ2-7 NA
CASSPREKSYNEQFF TGCGCCAGCAGCCCGCGGGAGAAATCCTACAATGAGCAGTTCTTC TRBV4-1 TRBD2 TRBJ2-1 few
CASSWGRDYGYTF TGCGCCAGCAGTTGGGGTCGGGACTATGGCTACACCTTC TRBV5-1 NA TRBJ1-2 few
CSALSGTGRTDTQYF TGCAGTGCGCTTTCCGGGACAGGTCGCACAGATACGCAGTATTTT TRBV20-1 TRBD1 TRBJ2-3 few
CASRQGRKVDEQFF TGTGCCAGCAGACAGGGGAGGAAGGTAGATGAGCAGTTCTTC TRBV25-1 NA TRBJ2-1 NA
CASSSPFPGQGAGEQFF TGTGCCAGCAGTTCACCATTCCCGGGACAGGGGGCGGGTGAGCAGTTCTTC TRBV27 TRBD1 TRBJ2-1 NA
CASSPMGMSDEQYF TGTGCCAGCAGCCCGATGGGGATGAGCGACGAGCAGTACTTC TRBV7-2 NA TRBJ2-7 few
CASSLAADSPYEQYF TGTGCCAGCAGCTTAGCCGCGGACAGTCCCTACGAGCAGTACTTC TRBV7-2 NA TRBJ2-7 NA